The rows below give T cell receptor beta chains drawn from one sample of a study of shared clonotypes between healthy human individuals. The protocol was immunoSEQ multiplex PCR, while the TCRdb copy is restricted to in-frame clones and leaves out a portion. This table has approximately 1.9 million clones, 93% appearing once. The sample was naive CD8+ T cells from PBMCs. These receptors originate from a young man in good health. Some clones in this sample may be carry-over from other donors' samples. Each CDR3 is given with its conserved first and last residue. A D gene is named only where the DNA matches it firmly. Expanded clones get a size class; other rows say once, few or many, or leave the size out.

d_call,cdr3_length,j_call,v_call,clone_size,cdr3_aa,cdr3_nt
.,14,TRBJ2-1,TRBV2,.,CASMAHSSYNEQFF,TGTGCCAGCATGGCCCATAGCTCCTACAATGAGCAGTTCTTC
.,15,TRBJ1-1,TRBV5-6,.,CASSLGGRMNTEAFF,TGTGCCAGCAGCCTCGGGGGACGAATGAACACTGAAGCTTTCTTT
TRBD2,15,TRBJ2-7,TRBV4-1,.,CASSQGGLAGDEQYF,TGCGCCAGCAGCCAAGGCGGACTAGCGGGAGACGAGCAGTACTTC
TRBD1,16,TRBJ2-5,TRBV13,.,CASSLGGTGGRETQYF,TGTGCCAGCAGCTTAGGAGGGACAGGGGGCAGGGAGACCCAGTACTTC
.,11,TRBJ1-1,TRBV7-9,.,CASSFGGEAFF,TGTGCCAGCAGCTTTGGAGGTGAAGCTTTCTTT
.,14,TRBJ1-4,TRBV6-7,.,CASSFLTGDEKLFF,TGTGCCAGCAGTTTCCTTACAGGAGATGAAAAACTGTTTTTT
.,14,TRBJ1-2,TRBV19,.,CASRPGAANYGYTF,TGTGCCAGTAGACCAGGGGCCGCTAACTATGGCTACACCTTC
TRBD1,15,TRBJ2-1,TRBV5-1,.,CASTKDRGGYNEQFF,TGCGCCAGCACCAAGGACAGGGGGGGATACAATGAGCAGTTCTTC
.,14,TRBJ1-5,TRBV27,.,CASSPRDQQKPQHF,TGTGCCAGCAGTCCGAGGGACCAACAGAAGCCCCAGCATTTT
.,16,TRBJ1-2,TRBV9,.,CASSPPWDGTNYGYTF,TGTGCCAGCAGCCCCCCCTGGGACGGAACTAACTATGGCTACACCTTC
.,16,TRBJ2-3,TRBV5-1,.,CASSLAIVDLLDTQYF,TGCGCCAGCAGCTTGGCCATAGTAGATCTTTTAGATACGCAGTATTTT
.,15,TRBJ1-2,TRBV28,.,CASNLRGAKVYGYTF,TGTGCCAGCAATCTAAGGGGGGCTAAGGTCTATGGCTACACCTTC
TRBD2,15,TRBJ2-1,TRBV29-1,.,CSVDGGSYSYNEQFF,TGCAGCGTTGACGGCGGGAGTTACTCCTACAATGAGCAGTTCTTC
.,17,TRBJ2-5,TRBV5-5,once,CASSPTGGRSLPETQYF,TGTGCCAGCAGTCCAACTGGCGGGCGGAGCCTACCAGAGACCCAGTACTTC
.,16,TRBJ1-1,TRBV7-8,.,CASSLGGWQGDTEAFF,TGTGCCAGCAGCTTAGGAGGGTGGCAGGGCGACACTGAAGCTTTCTTT
.,13,TRBJ2-1,TRBV4-2,.,CASSQGLGYEQFF,TGTGCCAGCAGCCAAGGACTAGGTTATGAGCAGTTCTTC
.,15,TRBJ1-1,TRBV10-1,.,CASSESGGWNTEAFF,TGCGCCAGCAGTGAGTCAGGCGGCTGGAACACTGAAGCTTTCTTT
TRBD2,17,TRBJ2-1,TRBV5-1,.,CASSLALAGGSHNEQFF,TGCGCCAGCAGCTTGGCTCTAGCGGGAGGATCCCACAATGAGCAGTTCTTC
TRBD2,17,TRBJ2-5,TRBV5-1,.,CASSPLEAGDFQETQYF,TGCGCCAGCAGCCCCTTGGAAGCGGGAGACTTCCAAGAGACCCAGTACTTC
.,14,TRBJ2-7,TRBV11-2,.,CASSVDSNDYEQYF,TGTGCCAGCAGCGTCGACAGCAACGACTACGAGCAGTACTTC
TRBD1,14,TRBJ1-1,TRBV19,.,CASSKQGRGTEAFF,TGTGCCAGTAGTAAACAGGGGAGGGGCACTGAAGCTTTCTTT
.,14,TRBJ1-1,TRBV7-8,.,CASTGGGYGTEAFF,TGTGCCAGCACTGGGGGAGGGTATGGCACTGAAGCTTTCTTT
.,13,TRBJ2-1,TRBV6-5,.,CASSPGGPKGQFF,TGTGCCAGCAGTCCCGGGGGACCGAAGGGGCAGTTCTTC
.,15,TRBJ2-1,TRBV5-6,.,CASSSPDGLYNEQFF,TGTGCCAGCAGCTCGCCCGACGGCCTCTACAATGAGCAGTTCTTC
.,13,TRBJ2-7,TRBV7-9,.,CASSLATAYEQYF,TGTGCCAGCAGCTTAGCGACAGCCTACGAGCAGTACTTC
.,15,TRBJ1-1,TRBV18,.,CASSPSPAMNTEAFF,TGTGCCAGCTCACCATCACCCGCCATGAACACTGAAGCTTTCTTT
.,19,TRBJ2-2,TRBV7-2,.,CATYTYPGPEIANTGELFF,TGTGCCACATACACTTACCCGGGACCCGAGATTGCGAACACCGGGGAGCTGTTTTTT
.,15,TRBJ2-1,TRBV4-1,.,CASSQGTMVDNEQFF,TGCGCCAGCAGCCAAGGGACTATGGTAGACAATGAGCAGTTCTTC
TRBD1,16,TRBJ2-1,TRBV27,.,CASTYGGTGYDNEQFF,TGTGCCAGCACCTATGGGGGGACAGGATACGACAATGAGCAGTTCTTC
.,14,TRBJ2-5,TRBV28,.,CASSLLQVEETQYF,TGTGCCAGCAGTTTACTACAGGTAGAAGAGACCCAGTACTTC
.,13,TRBJ2-7,TRBV27,.,CASSSTPLYEQYF,TGTGCCAGCAGTTCCACTCCCCTCTACGAGCAGTACTTC
TRBD2,13,TRBJ2-7,TRBV7-2,.,CASSWASGNEQYF,TGTGCCAGCAGCTGGGCTAGCGGCAACGAGCAGTACTTC
TRBD1,16,TRBJ1-1,TRBV27,.,CASLPGTGSGYTEAFF,TGTGCCAGCCTGCCAGGGACAGGGAGCGGGTACACTGAAGCTTTCTTT
.,14,TRBJ1-1,TRBV19,.,CASSIEGSFDEAFF,TGTGCCAGTAGTATAGAAGGGAGCTTCGATGAAGCTTTCTTT
.,14,TRBJ2-7,TRBV6-5,.,CASSYTVLRDEQYF,TGTGCCAGCAGTTACACGGTCCTTAGGGACGAGCAGTACTTC